The TCR beta chain under discussion was sequenced for a study of CD8 T cells in Susac syndrome (dated by TCRdb to the late 2010s). About the investigation overall: Whether CD8+ T cell activation and differentiation in Susac syndrome was antigen driven was tested using repertoire sequencing. Points the paper makes about the study in general: The TCR sequencing and HLA analysis was acknowledged to have included a relatively small number of individuals.

RNA was extracted using the RNeasy kit, and roughly 0.5 to 1 microgram was reverse transcribed with random hexamers. The immunoSEQ multiplex PCR assay, which covers 54 Vbeta and 13 Jbeta segments, was used to amplify TCR beta CDR3 regions. PCR amplification bias was corrected by using a synthetic template baseline for primer optimization and computational correction. From the authors' description of their analysis: Only productive sequences were kept, with reads annotated to V, D and J genes according to IMGT and analyzed in immunoSEQ Analyzer. Clonality was calculated as one minus the Shannon entropy normalized by log2 of the number of productive unique sequences. For each patient and control, public and private clones were evaluated within the 100 most prevalent clones. Clones were defined as Susac-specific when absent from the healthy and MS cohorts, from approximately 1,100 published viral clones and from other ImmuneACCESS disease sequences. TCRdb ran its own pipeline on the public reads, namely fastp trimming at Q25 and MiXCR clone calling, and kept in-frame beta chains. Each CDR3 protein appears once, grouped with its most common genes and DNA. The V and J calls come from TCRdb's annotation, not from the publication. The sample table lists about 130,000 distinct CDR3 sequences, roughly 94% of them with a count of one. The top ten constitute 0.095% to 0.15% of the sample.

The CDR3 runs 11 amino acids, cysteine and phenylalanine included. The DNA shown is the 33-base CDR3, in frame from base 1. V gives up 4 bases and J gives up 9 bases, and the segment between their germline ends measures 8 bases. From the germline V gene (reference sequence), CDR1 is SGHNT and CDR2 is YYREEE. Comment on this clonotype: This clone's antigen is unknown. No base-level quality is on record; no much larger clone is a single base apart.

Peripheral blood CD8+ and CD4+ T cells from healthy donors, Susac syndrome patients and multiple sclerosis patients were profiled using high-throughput TCR beta sequencing. The multiple sclerosis controls were treatment-naive patients who had stable or active relapsing-remitting disease and met the revised McDonald criteria. Bulk CD8+ and CD4+ T cells were purified by magnetic negative isolation, whereas CD8+ TEMRA cells were enriched by FACS. Blood was drawn into EDTA tubes, processed within 24 hours, and PBMCs were isolated by density gradient centrifugation. PBMCs intended for TCR sequencing were cryopreserved in liquid nitrogen and were subsequently thawed in a 37 degrees C water bath. Purity of sorted or isolated CD4+, CD8+ and CD8+ TEMRA cells was at least 90%.

The receptor chain draws on TRBV5-4 and TRBJ2-1, with no D gene named confidently. The sample was CD4+ T cells from PBMCs. This sequence was found in a human donor with multiple sclerosis. The CDR3 reads as follows: CASSGNGEQFF. The DNA sequence is given as TGTGCCAGCAGCGGCAACGGTGAGCAGTTCTTC.